This passage covers 17 T cell receptor beta chains from one sample sequenced in a study of cytomegalovirus exposure and HLA in healthy donors. In the PCR, 60 Vbeta and 13 Jbeta primers were used. Profiled with immunoSEQ multiplex PCR; TCRdb holds only in-frame clones, not every one. The data show some 88,000 clones, with approximately 57% seen just once and 6% to 6.5% held by the top ten. Sequenced sample: PBMCs. The receptors here all came from a woman aged 30 to 39 in good health and CMV-seronegative.

The V gene is TRBV18, the J gene TRBJ1-1; 9 bases agree with TRBD1. Trimming cost V 6 bases and J 1 base; bases outside gene matches: 3. This CDR3 has 14 residues. Per germline, CDR1 KGHSH and CDR2 LQKENI. The CDR3 protein is CASSWTGENTEAFF. As DNA, the CDR3 is TGTGCCAGCTCCTGGACAGGGGAGAACACTGAAGCTTTCTTT.

This clone came up a few times. V gene TRBV10-3 combines with J gene TRBJ1-1; D is possibly TRBD1 (5 bases). The germline V gene has CDR1 ENHRY and CDR2 SYGVKD. With 0 bases removed from V and 5 bases from J, the gap between germline ends came to 13 bases. CDR3 size: 15 residues. CDR3 region: CAISESGGGWTEAFF. In DNA form, the CDR3 reads TGTGCCATCAGTGAGTCGGGGGGAGGTTGGACTGAAGCTTTCTTT.

This clone was counted only a few times. The rearrangement links TRBV28 to TRBJ2-7, with 9 nucleotides matching TRBD2. With 5 bases clipped from V and 3 bases from J, the junction kept 8 bases outside the gene matches. CDR3 size: 15 residues. Germline V gene sequence: CDR1 MDHEN, CDR2 SYDVKM. The chain's CDR3 is CASSTRGSGSYEQYF. The CDR3 coding sequence is TGTGCCAGCAGTACTCGGGGTAGCGGGAGCTACGAGCAGTACTTC. Filled out from reference TRBV28 and TRBJ2-7, the complete variable domain reads DVKVTQSSRYLVKRTGEKVFLECVQDMDHENMFWYRQDPGLGLRLIYFSYDVKMKEKGDIPEGYSVSREKKERFSLILESASTNQTSMYLCASSTRGSGSYEQYFGPGTRLTVT.

The chain couples TRBV27 to TRBJ2-2; 7 bases are a match to TRBD2. The germline CDR1 and CDR2 sequences are MNHEY and SMNVEV (reference sequence). The CDR3 is 17 residues long. J lost 6 bases, V lost 4 bases, and 14 bases had no gene match. The CDR3 nucleotides are TGTGCCAGCAGTTCCCCGGGGAGGGAAAGTCAAGCCGGGGAGCTGTTTTTT. Amino acids: CASSSPGRESQAGELFF.

This chain links TRBV5-1 with TRBJ2-7; 7 positions match TRBD2. The ends lost 0 bases at V and 5 bases at J; junction bases unmatched: 14. CDR3 size: 17 residues. Germline V lookup: CDR1 SGHRS, CDR2 YFSETQ. The CDR3 is CASSLAVPGRGSDEQYF. DNA of the CDR3: TGCGCCAGCAGCTTGGCCGTGCCGGGGCGCGGGAGCGACGAGCAGTACTTC.

The V gene is TRBV7-8, the J gene TRBJ2-7, with 8 nucleotides matching TRBD2. Trimming took 5 bases from V and 4 from J; bases not matched to a gene: 1. Looked up from germline, CDR1 is SGHVS and CDR2 is FQNEAQ. This CDR3 is 12 amino acids long. The DNA of the CDR3 is TGTGCCAGCAGCCCTAGCGGGTACGAGCAGTACTTC. This translates into CASSPSGYEQYF.

The chain recombines TRBV28 with TRBJ2-1; 7 nucleotides match TRBD2. The length of the CDR3 is 14 residues. Germline lookup yields CDR1 MDHEN and CDR2 SYDVKM. Trimming at V came to 8 bases and at J to 3 bases, leaving 7 bases not matched to a gene. The CDR3 protein is CASGSTSDYNEQFF. The CDR3 coding sequence is TGTGCCAGCGGGAGTACTAGCGACTACAATGAGCAGTTCTTC.

This clone was counted only a few times. V is TRBV28 and J is TRBJ2-7; D is perhaps TRBD2 (5 bases). Germline V lookup: CDR1 MDHEN, CDR2 SYDVKM. The germline V and J ends were trimmed by 9 bases and 0 bases, with 18 bases remaining between them. CDR3 length: 15 amino acids. CDR3 sequence reads: CASRSGGPVSYEQYF. The CDR3 DNA sequence: TGTGCCAGTAGGAGCGGAGGCCCAGTCTCCTACGAGCAGTACTTC. Complete variable domain (other parts from reference TRBV28 and TRBJ2-7): DVKVTQSSRYLVKRTGEKVFLECVQDMDHENMFWYRQDPGLGLRLIYFSYDVKMKEKGDIPEGYSVSREKKERFSLILESASTNQTSMYLCASRSGGPVSYEQYFGPGTRLTVT.

V gene TRBV4-1 combines with J gene TRBJ1-2; perhaps TRBD1 as D (6 bases). V gave up 4 bases and J gave up 5 bases, with 17 bases separating them. The CDR3 spans 15 residues. The germline gives CDR1 MGHRA, CDR2 YSYEKL. The CDR3 DNA reads TGCGCCAGCAGCCGAGAGTTGCAGGGGACGTATGGCTACACCTTC. The encoded protein is CASSRELQGTYGYTF.

This chain joins TRBV2 and TRBJ1-1, with D maybe TRBD1 (5 bases). V was shortened by 11 bases and J by 4 bases, with 14 bases between the two germline ends. The length of the CDR3 is 12 residues. The germline CDR1 and CDR2 sequences are SNHLY and FYNNEI. CDR3 region: CAGGWGGTEAFF. CDR3 nucleotides: TGTGCCGGAGGTTGGGGGGGCACTGAAGCTTTCTTT.

V is TRBV18 and J is TRBJ2-7; 10 nucleotides line up with TRBD1. Trimming removed 3 bases from V and 5 bases from J; junction bases left unmatched: 1. CDR3 length: 13 residues. Looked up from germline, CDR1 is KGHSH and CDR2 is LQKENI. CDR3: CASSPGQGNEQYF. DNA of the CDR3: TGTGCCAGCTCACCGGGACAGGGGAACGAGCAGTACTTC.

The V and J genes are TRBV10-3 and TRBJ2-1; 9 bases are a match to TRBD1. J lost 6 bases, V lost 0 bases, and 6 bases had no gene match. The CDR3 sequence is 16 residues long. Germline-derived CDR1 and CDR2 are ENHRY and SYGVKD. CDR3 amino acids: CAISESVGTGSNEQFF. CDR3 bases: TGTGCCATCAGTGAGTCGGTTGGGACAGGGTCCAATGAGCAGTTCTTC.

The rearrangement joins TRBV7-9 to TRBJ2-5, with 14 bases matching TRBD2. CDR1 SEHNR and CDR2 FQNEAQ come from the germline V gene (reference sequence). This CDR3 comprises 15 residues. Unmatched junction bases numbered 4, after V lost 5 bases and J lost 5 bases. The CDR3 sequence is CASSQRLAGGETQYF. CDR3 DNA: TGTGCCAGCAGCCAAAGACTAGCGGGGGGGGAGACCCAGTACTTC.

The chain has TRBV7-6 and TRBJ2-5; weak D call: TRBD2 (5 bases). Matching the DNA end better, TRBJ2-7 makes the J call doubtful. The CDR3 length is 13 residues. Germline CDR1 is SGHVS and CDR2 is FNYEAQ. Here the CDR3 reads CASSLVEGYEQYF. DNA of the CDR3: TGTGCCAGCAGCTTAGTAGAGGGCTACGAGCAGTACTTC.

This chain uses TRBV9 with TRBJ2-1; 13 bases match TRBD2. CDR1 and CDR2 (germline): SGDLS, YYNGEE. V gave up 3 bases and J gave up 9 bases; unmatched junction bases: 6. CDR3 size: 15 residues. CDR3 sequence: CASSASGTSGVEQFF. Written as DNA, the CDR3 is TGTGCCAGCAGCGCCTCCGGGACTAGCGGGGTTGAGCAGTTCTTC.

This clone appeared once. The rearrangement joins TRBV29-1 to TRBJ1-1; TRBD1 is a possible D gene (6 bases). The ends were cut back, 7 bases at V and 0 bases at J, with 15 bases in the middle. This CDR3 contains 14 residues. Germline CDR1 is SQVTM and CDR2 is ANQGSEA. CDR3 amino acids: CSAWTDLMNTEAFF. CDR3 in DNA: TGCAGCGCTTGGACAGACCTCATGAACACTGAAGCTTTCTTT.

The chain carries TRBV5-1 and TRBJ1-1; the D is unclear. Germline loops: CDR1 SGHRS, CDR2 YFSETQ. Trimming left V 0 bases short and J 1 base short, with 13 bases between. The CDR3 loop spans 16 amino acids. The CDR3 region is CASSLGSGLPNTEAFF. CDR3 in DNA: TGCGCCAGCAGCTTGGGCTCGGGGTTACCGAACACTGAAGCTTTCTTT.